The subject of this entry is one TCR beta chain. This receptor's antigen is unknown. No much larger clone exists at a distance of one base, and base qualities are not known. The junction shows trimming of 4 bases on V and 3 bases on J, plus 9 bases between the germline ends. Its CDR3 holds 13 amino acids, cysteine through phenylalanine. Only the CDR3 DNA is retained, 39 bases long and in frame from the first base. The germline V gene encodes CDR1 SNHLY and CDR2 FYNNEI. These data come from a study of cytomegalovirus exposure and HLA in healthy donors (dated by TCRdb to about 2017). At the level of the whole study: According to a later analysis, one platform produced both the 110 or so validation repertoires and the roughly 650 repertoires of the first cohort. The aim of the study was to test whether cataloging public T cell receptors could identify signatures of past pathogen exposure. A separate validation cohort of more than 100 different subjects was used in addition to the roughly 670-subject first cohort. To predict cytomegalovirus infection status, the study combined high-throughput TCR immunosequencing, statistical association of individual TCRs with disease status, and machine learning. Points the paper makes about the study in general: Cytomegalovirus status was reported to be diagnosed by the classifier with high specificity and sensitivity in both the original and validation cohorts. Of the cluster scores, roughly 93% were above 0 in a later analysis, which found that TCRs clustered in the first cohort also tended to co-occur in the 130 or so validation repertoires. Across donors, most TCR sequences were observed very rarely, whereas some public TCRs were present in many individuals. Three of the identified cytomegalovirus-associated TCR beta chains were confirmed in vitro to be specific for cytomegalovirus antigens. The study listed 164 TCR beta chains as associated with cytomegalovirus. A later analysis lacked HLA typing for the validation cohort, so it scored co-occurrence in that cohort across all 110 or so repertoires. The authors suggested that the approach could potentially be extended to other disease states and immunological phenotypes.

The library was generated by the immunoSEQ multiplex PCR assay. The study's own analysis went as follows. To diagnose cytomegalovirus status from the catalog of TCR beta chain sequences, a statistical classification framework was built. As stored in TCRdb, this immuneACCESS dataset retains in-frame rearrangements with V and J assigned. A fraction of the clones does not appear; measured against another copy, unresolved V genes explain less than half of the discrepancy, and the remainder lacks a known reason. V and J calls and clone size come straight from that table; D and trimming were deduced from the DNA. The sample records 200,000 to 300,000 clones, approximately 86% of which are singletons. Around 1.2% of the sample lies in the top ten. The donors belonged to the validation cohort of 90 to 150 subjects, which was separate from the roughly 680-subject first cohort.

The V gene is TRBV2 and the J gene is TRBJ1-1, with an unclear D gene assignment. This clonotype was obtained from a woman in her twenties or thirties in good health and CMV-seropositive. The sample was PBMCs. The sequence in DNA is TGTGCCAGCAGTGTTGTGCGGGACACTGAAGCTTTCTTT. It encodes CASSVVRDTEAFF.